This T cell receptor (beta chain) was recorded in a study of tissue T cells after allogeneic stem cell transplantation. Study conclusions and caveats: Anatomically similar tissues had similar TCR repertoires within each patient.

On this clone: Its matching antigen is unknown.

Sequencing of TCRbeta CDR3 at survey depth gave sequences and template counts. Data came from immunoSEQ multiplex PCR; TCRdb stores just in-frame clones and leaves some out. The sample consists of some 4,500 clones, 69% of them appearing once. V lost 7 bases and J 0 bases, leaving 13 bases between the germline ends. Germline V lookup: CDR1 SQVTM, CDR2 ANQGSEA. The CDR3 contains 14 residues. The chain combines TRBV29-1 with TRBJ2-1; the D call may be TRBD1 or TRBD2 (5 bases each). The receptor was derived from a female patient aged 18 to 49 with steroid-refractory graft-versus-host disease after an allogeneic stem cell transplant. Some T cells may have come from the graft donor. The sequences come from duodenal tissue, collected at autopsy. CDR3: CSAGTTSSYNEQFF. The CDR3 nucleotides are TGCAGCGCCGGGACCACCAGCTCCTACAATGAGCAGTTCTTC.